The clone carrying this T cell receptor beta chain was counted at least ten times. Its cognate antigen is unknown. The data were taken from a study of neurological immune-mediated disorders. Broader study findings: No CDR3 amino acid sequences were shared by expanded clones across subjects, suggesting private repertoires in all groups.

5'RACE employing 10-nucleotide random UMIs yielded the cDNA. TCRdb re-called the 5' RACE reads through MiXCR, storing one row per CDR3 protein. Of tens of thousands of distinct CDR3 sequences in the sample, under 6.5% were seen once. The CDR3 contains 15 residues. The germline gives CDR1 SGHDN, CDR2 FVKESK. The V and J ends lost 5 bases and 3 bases respectively, with 14 bases between them. The sorted libraries were prepared using about 1 million CD4+ or CD8+ T cells that had themselves been sorted. The chain links TRBV14 to TRBJ2-1; tentatively, D is TRBD1 (7 bases). Sample: CD4+ T cells from blood. The receptor was derived from a woman between 40 and 50 years old in good health. The CDR3 protein is CASSRSQGGYNEQFF. Written as DNA, the CDR3 is TGTGCCAGCAGCAGAAGTCAGGGGGGCTACAATGAGCAGTTCTTC. Filled out from reference TRBV14 and TRBJ2-1, the complete variable domain reads EAGVTQFPSHSVIEKGQTVTLRCDPISGHDNLYWYRRVMGKEIKFLLHFVKESKQDESGMPNNRFLAERTGGTYSTLKVQPAELEDSGVYFCASSRSQGGYNEQFFGPGTRLTVL.